These T cell receptor beta chains were read from a single sample in a study of memory CD4+ T cells and cytomegalovirus serostatus. Sequencing used immunoSEQ multiplex PCR; TCRdb keeps in-frame clones, though not all of them. The table includes tens of thousands of clones, about 81% detected once. Sequences were obtained from memory CD4+ T cells from blood. The receptor source for this set is an adult in good health and CMV-seronegative. CDR3s leave out the opening cysteine and the closing phenylalanine or tryptophan. The order of the fields is V gene, J gene, CDR3 protein.

v_gene: TRBV7-3
j_gene: TRBJ2-5
CDR3aa: ASSERGETQY

v_gene: TRBV2
j_gene: TRBJ2-1
CDR3aa: ASRSRVAGASYNEQF

v_gene: TRBV10-3
j_gene: TRBJ2-7
CDR3aa: AISESSRSYEQY

v_gene: TRBV10-1
j_gene: TRBJ1-2
CDR3aa: ASSLRVYGYT

v_gene: TRBV5-5
j_gene: TRBJ2-3
CDR3aa: ASSLARGAADTQY

v_gene: TRBV18
j_gene: TRBJ1-5
CDR3aa: ASSPGRDQPQH

v_gene: TRBV2
j_gene: TRBJ1-1
CDR3aa: ASRGGPNTEAF

v_gene: TRBV5-4
j_gene: TRBJ2-6
CDR3aa: ASSKEGSGANVLT

v_gene: TRBV19
j_gene: TRBJ2-3
CDR3aa: ASSMATALNTQY

v_gene: TRBV13
j_gene: TRBJ2-1
CDR3aa: ASSLGTSGSYNEQF

v_gene: TRBV15
j_gene: TRBJ2-1
CDR3aa: ATSRGQGKDNEQF

v_gene: TRBV5-4
j_gene: TRBJ2-1
CDR3aa: ASSLERGGKLFSYNEQF

v_gene: TRBV18
j_gene: TRBJ1-3
CDR3aa: ASSPLSFSGNTIY

v_gene: TRBV4-3
j_gene: TRBJ2-2
CDR3aa: ASSSLGQANTGELF

v_gene: TRBV12-5
j_gene: TRBJ1-1
CDR3aa: ASGLGPNPTEAF

v_gene: TRBV2
j_gene: TRBJ1-5
CDR3aa: ASTRDTGQPQH

v_gene: TRBV7-2
j_gene: TRBJ2-1
CDR3aa: ASSTGQVIRNEQF

v_gene: TRBV29-1
j_gene: TRBJ1-2
CDR3aa: SVEGGQGWGYT

v_gene: TRBV6-5
j_gene: TRBJ2-7
CDR3aa: ASSYNTPTTEQY

v_gene: TRBV6-1
j_gene: TRBJ1-5
CDR3aa: ASSGQINQPQH

v_gene: TRBV2
j_gene: TRBJ2-3
CDR3aa: ASSRQGPFTDTQY

v_gene: TRBV27
j_gene: TRBJ1-1
CDR3aa: ASSTKRLWTVQNTEAF

v_gene: TRBV6-5
j_gene: TRBJ2-7
CDR3aa: ASSRLAGTYEQY

v_gene: TRBV19
j_gene: TRBJ2-3
CDR3aa: ASSAWGLAGAFTDTQY

v_gene: TRBV4-2
j_gene: TRBJ1-1
CDR3aa: ASSHLTGNTEAF

v_gene: TRBV10-3
j_gene: TRBJ2-1
CDR3aa: AIGGTITSNEQF

v_gene: TRBV6-5
j_gene: TRBJ1-4
CDR3aa: ASSFGLGGSDEKLF

v_gene: TRBV30
j_gene: TRBJ1-5
CDR3aa: AWQDRRANQPQH

v_gene: TRBV10-3
j_gene: TRBJ1-2
CDR3aa: AITERAMDGYT

v_gene: TRBV28
j_gene: TRBJ2-3
CDR3aa: ASSIAPDTQY

v_gene: TRBV5-1
j_gene: TRBJ2-7
CDR3aa: ASSRTSGTYEQY

v_gene: TRBV7-2
j_gene: TRBJ1-1
CDR3aa: ASSLVQATEAF

v_gene: TRBV4-1
j_gene: TRBJ2-5
CDR3aa: ASSVRRGVQETQY

v_gene: TRBV2
j_gene: TRBJ1-5
CDR3aa: ASTGGPQPQH

v_gene: TRBV7-2
j_gene: TRBJ1-3
CDR3aa: ASSLLGGGQTSSGNTIY

v_gene: TRBV9
j_gene: TRBJ1-2
CDR3aa: ASSVGSGYGYT

v_gene: TRBV5-1
j_gene: TRBJ1-5
CDR3aa: ASSFDGGNQPQH

v_gene: TRBV2
j_gene: TRBJ1-5
CDR3aa: ASSDTWGRQPQH

v_gene: TRBV30
j_gene: TRBJ1-5
CDR3aa: AWSVGPGHSNQPQH

v_gene: TRBV27
j_gene: TRBJ1-5
CDR3aa: ASSSQGGPQH

v_gene: TRBV13
j_gene: TRBJ1-4
CDR3aa: ASRSYGSNEKLF

v_gene: TRBV19
j_gene: TRBJ1-1
CDR3aa: ASRDFDTMNTEAF

v_gene: TRBV4-1
j_gene: TRBJ2-3
CDR3aa: ASSQAGRVASGSRTQY

v_gene: TRBV6-6
j_gene: TRBJ1-1
CDR3aa: ASILTANTEAF

v_gene: TRBV6-5
j_gene: TRBJ1-2
CDR3aa: ASSFRQDYGYT

v_gene: TRBV30
j_gene: TRBJ1-5
CDR3aa: AWRGQSNQPQH

v_gene: TRBV2
j_gene: TRBJ1-5
CDR3aa: ASRGEHQPQH

v_gene: TRBV6-6
j_gene: TRBJ1-5
CDR3aa: ASSMDGNQPQH

v_gene: TRBV5-1
j_gene: TRBJ2-7
CDR3aa: ASSPQTSGGLGSYEQY

v_gene: TRBV28
j_gene: TRBJ1-1
CDR3aa: ASSVTQLNTEAF

v_gene: TRBV7-2
j_gene: TRBJ2-7
CDR3aa: ASSFPGIDEQY

v_gene: TRBV28
j_gene: TRBJ1-5
CDR3aa: ASSFRGTNQPQH

v_gene: TRBV6-5
j_gene: TRBJ2-6
CDR3aa: ASSQPGSGANVLT

v_gene: TRBV9
j_gene: TRBJ1-1
CDR3aa: ASSVKGANTEAF

v_gene: TRBV6-5
j_gene: TRBJ1-2
CDR3aa: ASSPDRVGGYT

v_gene: TRBV5-1
j_gene: TRBJ2-7
CDR3aa: ASSAGLAGTYEQY

v_gene: TRBV5-6
j_gene: TRBJ1-6
CDR3aa: ASRRGDYNSPLH

v_gene: TRBV2
j_gene: TRBJ2-5
CDR3aa: ASRPRAIQETQY

v_gene: TRBV7-3
j_gene: TRBJ2-7
CDR3aa: ASSLLPGQGLYEQY

v_gene: TRBV7-9
j_gene: TRBJ2-7
CDR3aa: ASSLLRGTPYEQY